This T cell receptor beta chain emerged from a study of T cell repertoires in cytomegalovirus infection. CDR1 is SGHVS, CDR2 FQNEAQ, per germline. CDR3 length equals 16 residues. Deletions cut 1 base from V and 4 bases from J, with 16 bases between. This clonotype was detected ten times or more. TCRdb re-analysed the reads in MiXCR, keeping a single row per CDR3 protein. The sample lists 450,000 to 600,000 distinct CDR3 sequences; about 11% were seen once. This chain uses TRBV7-8 with TRBJ1-2, with D possibly being TRBD1 (6 bases). The sequenced sample consisted of PBMCs. The sequence was obtained from a human donor in good health (CMV status not recorded). Some clones in this sample may be carry-over from other donors' samples. The CDR3 DNA reads as TGTGCCAGCAGCTTAGAACAGGGCTCATTGGGCTATGGCTACACCTTC. Its protein product is CASSLEQGSLGYGYTF.